Sequencing of this TCR beta chain was carried out in a study of blood T cell repertoires in COVID-19 (dated by TCRdb to about 2020). In terms of the full investigation: The collaborator samples originated in the United States, Italy and Spain and spanned the acute and convalescent phases of COVID-19. The material from the prospective study consisted of cDNA or gDNA derived from T cells, B-cell-depleted T cells, or PBMCs. Deeply sampled blood TCRbeta repertoires from subjects exposed to, actively infected with, or recovered from COVID-19 were included in the dataset. The repertoires were made available in a free public database intended to serve as a resource for research on the immune response to SARS-CoV-2. Samples came from the ongoing ImmuneRACE study (first 160 participants) plus 1,254 subjects from 6 global collaborators. A de-identified subject ID, COVID-19 status, age in years and sex were almost always included in the sample metadata. Where available, HLA class I and class II types were taken from metadata supplied by the sample provider and were not determined by assay-based typing. What the research found in general, with its limitations: The quantity of clinical and demographic metadata differed by source and by participant and was supplied without curation.

Each collaborating institution followed its own protocols to collect whole blood in K2EDTA tubes. For TCRbeta analysis, collaborators shipped samples in one of three forms: frozen whole blood, isolated PBMCs, or DNA extracted from either of those sample types. Relative to germline, V is 9 bases shorter and J is 0 bases shorter, with 17 bases between their ends. The CDR3, cysteine through phenylalanine, is 15 amino acids long. The retained sequence is limited to the CDR3, 45 bases, with the frame set at the first base. The germline V gene (reference sequence) supplies CDR1 LNHDA and CDR2 SQIVND. Regarding this clone: This clone's antigen is unknown. Per-base qualities were not stored, and no clone one base away is much larger.

TCRbeta CDR3 regions were amplified from genomic DNA using the immunoSEQ Assay, a bias-controlled multiplex PCR. On the study's bioinformatics: Within the assay, amplification of reference gene primers was used to estimate how many nucleated cells each sample contained. Sequence reads were collapsed and filtered to measure the absolute abundance of every unique TCRbeta CDR3 rearrangement. For each sample, productive Simpson clonality was calculated by taking the square root of Simpson's diversity index across productive rearrangements. In its TCRdb copy, this immuneACCESS table keeps in-frame sequences only and misses some clones. Where compared with another copy, unresolved V genes explain less than half of these, and the others have no known cause. The DNA gave D and trimming, while V, J and clone size come from that table. The sample yields about 59,000 clones; 73% were counted once. The top ten constitute approximately 15% of the sample.

The sequenced material came from peripheral blood. The chain links TRBV19 with TRBJ1-1, with TRBD1 tentatively as D gene (6 bases match). The TCR sequence derives from a woman in her seventies with acute or convalescent COVID-19. The CDR3 protein is CASVQGPFMNTEAFF. The DNA sequence is as follows: TGTGCCAGCGTACAGGGACCGTTCATGAACACTGAAGCTTTCTTT.